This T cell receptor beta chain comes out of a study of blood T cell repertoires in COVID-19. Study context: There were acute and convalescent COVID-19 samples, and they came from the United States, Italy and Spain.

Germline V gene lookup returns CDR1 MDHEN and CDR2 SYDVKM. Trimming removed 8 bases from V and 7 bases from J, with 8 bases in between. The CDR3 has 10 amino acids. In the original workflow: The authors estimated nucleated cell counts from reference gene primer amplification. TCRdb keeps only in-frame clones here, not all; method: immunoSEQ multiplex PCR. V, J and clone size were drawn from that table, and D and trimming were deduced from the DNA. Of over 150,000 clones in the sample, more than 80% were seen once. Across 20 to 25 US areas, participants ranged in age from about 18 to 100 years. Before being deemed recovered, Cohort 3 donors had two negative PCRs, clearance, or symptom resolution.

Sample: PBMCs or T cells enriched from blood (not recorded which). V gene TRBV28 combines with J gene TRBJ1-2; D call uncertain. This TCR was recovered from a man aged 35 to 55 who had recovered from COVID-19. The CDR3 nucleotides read TGTGCCAGCGGGCGGGGTGGCTACACCTTC. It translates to CASGRGGYTF.